Following are 22 T cell receptor beta chains from one sample sequenced in a study of blood T cell repertoires in COVID-19. Clones were sequenced by immunoSEQ multiplex PCR, and TCRdb holds only the in-frame ones, with some missing. The data contain 100,000 to 150,000 clones, about four fifths of them singletons. Sequences were obtained from peripheral blood. The source of these receptors is a woman aged 45-60 years with acute or convalescent COVID-19.

The V and J genes are TRBV18 and TRBJ1-1; D is unclear. Germline V gives CDR1 KGHSH, CDR2 LQKENI. The CDR3 runs 13 residues. Trimming cost V 4 bases and J 1 base, with 7 bases left between them. CDR3 in DNA: TGTGCCAGCTCACGGGCCTCGAACACTGAAGCTTTCTTT. Translating gives CASSRASNTEAFF.

The rearrangement joins TRBV27 to TRBJ2-7; TRBD2 is a possible D gene (5 bases). V gave up 5 bases and J gave up 3 bases, with 11 bases separating them. The CDR3 length is 13 residues. Germline V gene data show CDR1 as MNHEY and CDR2 as SMNVEV (reference sequence). CDR3 sequence: CASSNRGRYEQYF. CDR3 sequence (DNA): TGTGCCAGCAGTAATAGAGGGCGCTACGAGCAGTACTTC.

The rearrangement links TRBV11-2 to TRBJ1-4; tentative D call: TRBD1 (6 bases). CDR3 length equals 15 residues. The germline gives CDR1 SGHAT, CDR2 FQNNGV. The V and J ends lost 2 bases and 5 bases respectively, with 12 bases between them. CDR3 region: CASSLWGLGNEKLFF. The CDR3 nucleotides are TGTGCCAGCAGCTTATGGGGGCTAGGGAATGAAAAACTGTTTTTT.

V usage is TRBV7-9 and J usage is TRBJ2-7; D is possibly TRBD1 (6 bases). The CDR3 is made up of 17 amino acids. V dropped 3 bases and J dropped 4 bases, with 22 bases sitting between them. Germline CDR1 SEHNR, CDR2 FQNEAQ (reference sequence). The CDR3 is CASSLSTAPGQKYEQYF. For the CDR3, the DNA is TGTGCCAGCAGCTTGTCGACCGCACCGGGACAAAAATACGAGCAGTACTTC.

This chain uses TRBV5-1 with TRBJ2-2; no clear D. V shed 5 bases and J shed 4 bases, with 18 bases lying between them. The CDR3 is 16 amino acids. CDR1 and CDR2 (germline): SGHRS, YFSETQ. CDR3 amino acids: CASSFTTRTATGELFF. As DNA, the CDR3 is TGCGCCAGCAGTTTTACAACGAGAACAGCCACCGGGGAGCTGTTTTTT. Supplemented by reference TRBV5-1 and TRBJ2-2, the full variable domain reads KAGVTQTPRYLIKTRGQQVTLSCSPISGHRSVSWYQQTPGQGLQFLFEYFSETQRNKGNFPGRFSGRQFSNSRSEMNVSTLELGDSALYLCASSFTTRTATGELFFGEGSRLTVL.

This CDR3 is CATLGQGSNYGYTF. CDR3 nucleotide sequence: TGTGCCACCCTAGGACAGGGATCTAACTATGGCTACACCTTC. The chain joins TRBV19 to TRBJ1-2, with 8 bases that match TRBD1. The CDR3 has 14 residues. Trimming removed 10 bases from V and 0 bases from J; junction bases left unmatched: 7. Germline V gene data show CDR1 as LNHDA and CDR2 as SQIVND (reference sequence).

DNA of the CDR3: TGTGCCAGCTCACCCCGACAGGACTACAATGAGCAGTTCTTC. Protein product: CASSPRQDYNEQFF. The chain uses TRBV18 and TRBJ2-1; possibly TRBD1 for D (6 bases). CDR3 length: 14 residues. From germline, CDR1 is KGHSH and CDR2 LQKENI. With 3 bases removed from V and 3 bases from J, the gap between germline ends came to 9 bases.

V usage is TRBV10-3 and J usage is TRBJ2-7; D may be TRBD1 (5 bases). CDR1 and CDR2 from the germline V gene are ENHRY and SYGVKD. V gave up 0 bases and J gave up 2 bases, with 11 bases separating them. This CDR3 is 15 amino acids long. The DNA of the CDR3 is TGTGCCATCAGTGAGTCCAAGGGGTTAACCTACGAGCAGTACTTC. Translation gives CAISESKGLTYEQYF.

The chain links TRBV9 to TRBJ1-2; weak D call: TRBD1 (6 bases). Germline loops: CDR1 SGDLS, CDR2 YYNGEE. CDR3 length: 14 residues. V was clipped by 4 bases and J by 0 bases, with 10 bases between them. In DNA, the CDR3 is TGTGCCAGCAGCCCACACAGGGCTAACTATGGCTACACCTTC. This gives the protein CASSPHRANYGYTF.

This clone was detected only once. The gene calls are TRBV3-1 (or the pseudogene TRBV3-2) and TRBJ2-2; 12 positions match TRBD2. V lost 4 bases and J lost 2; bases outside the gene matches: 8. Per germline, CDR1 LGHDT and CDR2 YNNKEL (reference sequence). The CDR3 extends over 18 amino acids. The DNA of the CDR3 is TGTGCCAGCAGCCGGTTGGCTAGCGGGGGGGGAAACACCGGGGAGCTGTTTTTT. Protein product: CASSRLASGGGNTGELFF.

The genes are TRBV5-4 and TRBJ2-3; 15 positions agree with TRBD2. V was pared by 3 bases and J by 6 bases, with 14 bases of the junction left unmatched. Germline V gives CDR1 SGHNT, CDR2 YYREEE (reference sequence). CDR3 length: 19 amino acids. The CDR3 DNA reads TGTGCCAGCAGCTCTGGACTAGCGGGGGGGATTAGTCTTTTGGATACGCAGTATTTT. Translating gives CASSSGLAGGISLLDTQYF.

The chain uses TRBV19 and TRBJ2-7; 9 positions agree with TRBD2. The CDR3 runs 16 residues. Germline V gene lookup returns CDR1 LNHDA and CDR2 SQIVND (reference sequence). J gave up 2 bases and V 4 bases, and 9 bases lay outside the gene matches. As DNA, the CDR3 is TGTGCCAGTAGTAGGCCTAGCGGGGACGGAACCTACGAGCAGTACTTC. Translation gives CASSRPSGDGTYEQYF.

The chain employs TRBV7-6 and TRBJ2-3; 10 bases line up with TRBD1. The V segment lost 4 bases and the J segment 4 bases; nucleotides outside the gene matches: 5. Germline CDR1 is SGHVS and CDR2 is FNYEAQ. CDR3 length equals 15 residues. The CDR3 DNA follows: TGTGCCAGCAGCTGGACAGGGGGAGGAGCAGATACGCAGTATTTT. Residues: CASSWTGGGADTQYF.

The V gene is TRBV4-1, the J gene TRBJ1-1, with D perhaps TRBD1 (6 bases). There are 16 residues in the CDR3. Trimming left V 0 bases short and J 6 bases short, with 17 bases between. The germline gives CDR1 MGHRA, CDR2 YSYEKL. The CDR3 loop is CASSQELSRGKSEAFF. For the CDR3, the DNA is TGCGCCAGCAGCCAAGAGTTAAGCAGGGGCAAATCTGAAGCTTTCTTT.

This chain links TRBV12-3 or TRBV12-4 with TRBJ2-7, with D possibly matching TRBD1 (6 bases). The CDR3 covers 13 residues. V gave up 6 bases and J gave up 7 bases, with 16 bases separating them. The CDR3 DNA sequence: TGTGCCAGCAGCAATAAACAGGGTCGGGAGCAGTACTTC. Translation: CASSNKQGREQYF.

The chain recombines TRBV4-2 with TRBJ1-4, with 8 nucleotides matching TRBD1. Germline CDR1 and CDR2: LGHNA and YNFKEQ. Germline trimming cut 1 base from V and 5 bases from J; bases unmatched to any gene: 6. The CDR3 is 16 residues long. In nucleotides, the CDR3 is TGTGCCAGCAGCCAAGCAACAGGGGGTCGGAATGAAAAACTGTTTTTT. Translating it yields CASSQATGGRNEKLFF.

The J gene is TRBJ1-2, the V gene TRBV11-2, with D unclear. The CDR3 is 14 residues long. Germline CDR1 reads SGHAT; CDR2 reads FQNNGV. V dropped 2 bases and J dropped 4 bases, with 11 bases sitting between them. The CDR3 DNA follows: TGTGCCAGCAGCTTAACGGGTCAGCGCTATGGCTACACCTTC. Translated: CASSLTGQRYGYTF.

This sequence joins TRBV7-7 and TRBJ2-1, with D possibly being TRBD2 (6 bases). Germline values: CDR1 SSHAT, CDR2 FNYEAQ (reference sequence). The ends were cut back, 5 bases at V and 9 bases at J, with 14 bases in the middle. This CDR3 contains 13 residues. The CDR3, as DNA: TGTGCCAGCAGCCCGACGGGGGTGGGTGAGCAGTTCTTC. Translated, it gives CASSPTGVGEQFF.

The chain is built from TRBV7-9 and TRBJ2-3; 8 bases map to TRBD2. This CDR3 comprises 16 residues. Per the germline V gene, CDR1 is SEHNR and CDR2 is FQNEAQ (reference sequence). The junction had 5 bases not matched to a gene; V was cut back by 1 base and J by 2 bases. The CDR3 here is CASSLVGRGDTDTQYF. The CDR3 coding sequence is TGTGCCAGCAGCTTAGTCGGGCGGGGGGACACAGATACGCAGTATTTT.

The V call is TRBV27, the J call TRBJ1-6; weak D call: TRBD1 (5 bases). The V end lost 2 bases, the J end lost 4 bases, and 15 bases lay between the germline ends. CDR1 is MNHEY, CDR2 SMNVEV, per germline (reference sequence). The CDR3 is 17 amino acids. The CDR3 reads CASSLVSAGGYNSPLHF. The CDR3 coding sequence is TGTGCCAGCAGTTTAGTCTCGGCGGGGGGTTATAATTCACCCCTCCACTTT.

This clone was found many times. The chain combines TRBV6-5 with TRBJ2-7; D unclear. The CDR3 covers 15 residues. Trimming stripped 0 bases from V and 4 bases from J, with 13 bases between. Germline V CDR1 and CDR2: MNHEY, SVGAGI. CDR3 protein: CASSYSALSAYEQYF. In DNA, the CDR3 is TGTGCCAGCAGTTACTCTGCTCTTTCCGCGTACGAGCAGTACTTC.

This chain links TRBV5-1 with TRBJ2-7; 14 bases are shared with TRBD2. The germline gives CDR1 SGHRS, CDR2 YFSETQ. The J segment lost 1 base and the V segment lost 4 bases, leaving 1 base of the junction unmatched. The CDR3 is 15 residues long. The CDR3 DNA reads as TGCGCCAGCAGCCGGACTAGCGGGGGGTCCTACGAGCAGTACTTC. This translates into CASSRTSGGSYEQYF.